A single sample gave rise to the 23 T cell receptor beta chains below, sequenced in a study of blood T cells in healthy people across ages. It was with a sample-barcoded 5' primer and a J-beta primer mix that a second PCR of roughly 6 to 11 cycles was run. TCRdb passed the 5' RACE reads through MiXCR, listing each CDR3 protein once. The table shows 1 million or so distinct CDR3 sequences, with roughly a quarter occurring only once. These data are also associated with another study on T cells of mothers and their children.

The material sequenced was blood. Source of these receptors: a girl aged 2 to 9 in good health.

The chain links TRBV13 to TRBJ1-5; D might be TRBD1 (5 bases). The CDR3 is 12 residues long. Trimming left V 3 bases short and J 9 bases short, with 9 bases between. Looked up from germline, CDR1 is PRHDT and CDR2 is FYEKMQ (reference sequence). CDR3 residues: CASSFQGRPQHF. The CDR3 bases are TGTGCCAGCAGCTTCCAGGGTCGGCCCCAGCATTTT.

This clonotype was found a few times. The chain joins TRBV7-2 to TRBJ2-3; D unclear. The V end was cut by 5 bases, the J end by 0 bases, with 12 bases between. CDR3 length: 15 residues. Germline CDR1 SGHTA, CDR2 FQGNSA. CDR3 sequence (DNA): TGTGCCAGCAGCCTGCAGTCGACTAGCACAGATACGCAGTATTTT. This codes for CASSLQSTSTDTQYF. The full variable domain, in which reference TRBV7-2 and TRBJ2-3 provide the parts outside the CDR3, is GAGVSQSPSNKVTEKGKDVELRCDPISGHTALYWYRQSLGQGLEFLIYFQGNSAPDKSGLPSDRFSAERTGGSVSTLTIQRTQQEDSAVYLCASSLQSTSTDTQYFGPGTRLTVL.

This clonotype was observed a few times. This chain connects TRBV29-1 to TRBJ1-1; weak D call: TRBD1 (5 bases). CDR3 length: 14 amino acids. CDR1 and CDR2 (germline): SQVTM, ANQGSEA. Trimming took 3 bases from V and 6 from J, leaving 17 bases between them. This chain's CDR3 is CSVEGPGTRPEAFF. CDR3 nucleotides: TGCAGCGTTGAGGGTCCCGGGACGAGGCCTGAAGCTTTCTTT.

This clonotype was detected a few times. CDR3 sequence (DNA): TGTGCCAGCAGCCCACAGGGGGCGGCCAACTATGGCTACACCTTC. As protein: CASSPQGAANYGYTF. V usage is TRBV7-9 and J usage is TRBJ1-2; 9 nucleotides match TRBD1. The germline CDR1 and CDR2 sequences are SEHNR and FQNEAQ (reference sequence). The CDR3 totals 15 residues. With 5 bases clipped from V and 2 bases from J, the junction kept 6 bases outside the gene matches. The variable domain in full, completed from reference TRBV7-9 and TRBJ1-2, reads DTGVSQNPRHKITKRGQNVTFRCDPISEHNRLYWYRQTLGQGPEFLTYFQNEAQLEKSRLLSDRFSAERPKGSFSTLEIQRTEQGDSAMYLCASSPQGAANYGYTFGSGTRLTVV.

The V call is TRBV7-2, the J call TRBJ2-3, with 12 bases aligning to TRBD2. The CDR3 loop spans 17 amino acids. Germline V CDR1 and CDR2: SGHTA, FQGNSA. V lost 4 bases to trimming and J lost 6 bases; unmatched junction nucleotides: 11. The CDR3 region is CASSSPTSGRSRDTQYF. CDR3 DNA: TGTGCCAGCAGCTCCCCAACTAGCGGGAGGTCTAGGGATACGCAGTATTTT.

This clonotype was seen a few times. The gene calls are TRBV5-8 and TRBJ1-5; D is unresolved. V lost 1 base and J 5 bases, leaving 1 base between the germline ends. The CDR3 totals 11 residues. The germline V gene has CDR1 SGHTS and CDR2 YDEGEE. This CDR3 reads CASSLYQPQHF. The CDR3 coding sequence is TGTGCCAGCAGCTTGTATCAGCCCCAGCATTTT.

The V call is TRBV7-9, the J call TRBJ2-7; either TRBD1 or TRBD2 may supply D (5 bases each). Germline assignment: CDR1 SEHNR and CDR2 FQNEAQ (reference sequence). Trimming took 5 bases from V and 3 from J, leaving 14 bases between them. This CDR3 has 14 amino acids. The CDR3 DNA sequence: TGTGCCAGCAGCCCTCCGGGACGGAGCTACGAGCAGTACTTC. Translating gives CASSPPGRSYEQYF.

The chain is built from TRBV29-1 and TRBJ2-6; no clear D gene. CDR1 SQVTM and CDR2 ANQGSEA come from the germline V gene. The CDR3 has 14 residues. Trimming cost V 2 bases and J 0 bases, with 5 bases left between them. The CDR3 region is CSVESISGANVLTF. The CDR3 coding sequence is TGCAGCGTTGAATCCATCTCTGGGGCCAACGTCCTGACTTTC.

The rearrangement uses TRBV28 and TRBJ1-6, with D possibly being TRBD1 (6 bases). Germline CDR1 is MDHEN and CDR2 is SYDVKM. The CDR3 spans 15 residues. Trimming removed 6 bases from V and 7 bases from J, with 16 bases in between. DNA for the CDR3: TGTGCCAGCAGGGAGGGGGGAGGGAAAAATTCACCCCTCCACTTT. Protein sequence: CASREGGGKNSPLHF.

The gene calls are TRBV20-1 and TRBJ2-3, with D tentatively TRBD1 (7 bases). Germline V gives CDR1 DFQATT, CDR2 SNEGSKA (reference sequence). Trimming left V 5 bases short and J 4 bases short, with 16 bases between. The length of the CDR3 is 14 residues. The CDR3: CSARQGGYADTQYF. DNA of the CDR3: TGCAGTGCTCGACAGGGAGGATACGCAGATACGCAGTATTTT.

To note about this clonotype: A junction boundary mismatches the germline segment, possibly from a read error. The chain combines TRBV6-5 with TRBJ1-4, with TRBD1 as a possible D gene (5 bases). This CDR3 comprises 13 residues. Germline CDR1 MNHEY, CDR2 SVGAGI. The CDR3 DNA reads TGTGGCAGCTGCACCGGGGGTAATGAAAAACTGTTTTTT. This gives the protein CGSCTGGNEKLFF.

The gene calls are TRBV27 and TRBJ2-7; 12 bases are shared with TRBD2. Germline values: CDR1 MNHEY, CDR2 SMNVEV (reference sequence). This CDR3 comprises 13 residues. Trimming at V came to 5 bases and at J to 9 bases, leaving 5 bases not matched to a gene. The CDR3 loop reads CASSETSGSRQYF. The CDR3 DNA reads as TGTGCCAGCAGTGAGACTAGCGGGAGTAGGCAGTACTTC.

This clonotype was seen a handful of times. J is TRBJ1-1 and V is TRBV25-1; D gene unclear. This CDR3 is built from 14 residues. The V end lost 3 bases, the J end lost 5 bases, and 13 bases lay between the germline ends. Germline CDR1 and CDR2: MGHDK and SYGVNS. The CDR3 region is CASSDRPERTEAFF. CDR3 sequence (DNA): TGTGCCAGCAGTGACCGTCCTGAAAGGACTGAAGCTTTCTTT.

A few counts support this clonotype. In nucleotides, the CDR3 is TGTGCCAGCAGTTCCGGACTAGCGGGACATGAGACCCAGTACTTC. Translated, it gives CASSSGLAGHETQYF. The rearrangement uses TRBV12-3 or TRBV12-4 and TRBJ2-5; 12 nucleotides line up with TRBD2. This CDR3 is built from 15 residues. The ends lost 4 bases at V and 5 bases at J; junction bases unmatched: 5.

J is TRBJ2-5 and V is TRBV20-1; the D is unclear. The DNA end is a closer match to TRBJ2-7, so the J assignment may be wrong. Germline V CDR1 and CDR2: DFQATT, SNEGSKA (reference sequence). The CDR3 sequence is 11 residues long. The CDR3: CSAQDLYEQYF. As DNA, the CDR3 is TGCAGTGCTCAGGACCTTTACGAGCAGTACTTC.

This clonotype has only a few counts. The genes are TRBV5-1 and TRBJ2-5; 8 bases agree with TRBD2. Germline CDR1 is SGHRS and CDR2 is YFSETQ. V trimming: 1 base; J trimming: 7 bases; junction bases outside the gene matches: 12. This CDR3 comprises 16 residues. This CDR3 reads CASSLTGTSELVTQYF. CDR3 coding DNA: TGCGCCAGCAGCTTGACTGGGACTAGTGAGTTGGTGACCCAGTACTTC. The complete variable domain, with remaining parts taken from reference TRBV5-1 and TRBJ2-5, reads KAGVTQTPRYLIKTRGQQVTLSCSPISGHRSVSWYQQTPGQGLQFLFEYFSETQRNKGNFPGRFSGRQFSNSRSEMNVSTLELGDSALYLCASSLTGTSELVTQYFGPGTRLLVL.

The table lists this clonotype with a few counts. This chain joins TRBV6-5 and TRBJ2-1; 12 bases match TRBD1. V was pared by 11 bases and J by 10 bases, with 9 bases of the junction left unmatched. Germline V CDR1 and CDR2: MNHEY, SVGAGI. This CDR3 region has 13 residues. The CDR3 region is CAAGTGGFWEQFF. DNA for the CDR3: TGTGCCGCTGGGACAGGGGGCTTCTGGGAGCAGTTCTTC.

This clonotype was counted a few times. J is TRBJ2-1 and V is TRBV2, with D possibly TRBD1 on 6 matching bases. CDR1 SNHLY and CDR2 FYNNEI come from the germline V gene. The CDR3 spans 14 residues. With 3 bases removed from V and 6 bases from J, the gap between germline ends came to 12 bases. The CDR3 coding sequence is TGTGCCAGCAGTGATTTAATACAGGGCAATGAGCAGTTCTTC. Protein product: CASSDLIQGNEQFF.

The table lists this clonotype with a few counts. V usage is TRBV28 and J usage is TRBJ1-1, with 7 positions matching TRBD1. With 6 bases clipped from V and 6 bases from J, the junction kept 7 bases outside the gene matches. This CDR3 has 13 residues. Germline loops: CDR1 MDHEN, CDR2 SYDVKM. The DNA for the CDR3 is TGTGCCAGCAGCAATACAGGGGCCGCTGAAGCTTTCTTT. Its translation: CASSNTGAAEAFF.

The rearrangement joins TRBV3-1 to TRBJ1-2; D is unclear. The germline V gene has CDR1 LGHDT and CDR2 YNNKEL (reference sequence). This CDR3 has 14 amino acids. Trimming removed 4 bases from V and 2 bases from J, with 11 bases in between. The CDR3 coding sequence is TGTGCCAGCAGCCTCTCAGCGGAAAACTATGGCTACACCTTC. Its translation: CASSLSAENYGYTF.

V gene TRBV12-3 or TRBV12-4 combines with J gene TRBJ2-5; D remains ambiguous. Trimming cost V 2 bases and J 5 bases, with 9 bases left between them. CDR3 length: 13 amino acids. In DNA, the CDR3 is TGTGCCAGCAGTTTACCCCCTAGGGAGACCCAGTACTTC. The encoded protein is CASSLPPRETQYF.

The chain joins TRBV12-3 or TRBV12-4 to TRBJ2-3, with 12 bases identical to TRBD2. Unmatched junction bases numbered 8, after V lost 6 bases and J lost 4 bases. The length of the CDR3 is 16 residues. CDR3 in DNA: TGTGCCAGCAGCTGGGGGACTAGCGGGCGCGCAGATACGCAGTATTTT. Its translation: CASSWGTSGRADTQYF.

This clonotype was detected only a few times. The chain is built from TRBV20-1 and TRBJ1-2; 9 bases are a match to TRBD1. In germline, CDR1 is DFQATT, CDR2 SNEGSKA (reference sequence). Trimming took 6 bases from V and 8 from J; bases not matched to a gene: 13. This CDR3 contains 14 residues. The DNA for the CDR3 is TGCAGTGCCACAGGGGGCTTGAGCTTCGGAGGCTACACCTTC. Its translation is CSATGGLSFGGYTF.